This is a list of T cell receptor beta chains from one sample in a study of cytomegalovirus exposure and HLA in healthy donors. Method: immunoSEQ multiplex PCR; TCRdb's copy keeps in-frame clones and lacks some. The profile shows some 96,000 clones, 75% to 80% of them singletons. Material for sequencing was PBMCs. The receptors were sampled from a female donor in good health and CMV-seronegative. Each CDR3 is given with its conserved first and last residue. Size tells how often a clone was seen (once, few, many) or the class of an expanded clone, and some rows leave it out.

>TRBV9|-|TRBJ2-3
CASSVEGAADTQYF
>TRBV7-9|-|TRBJ2-4
CASSSPGLASIGSKNIQYF
>TRBV14|-|TRBJ1-4
CASSRENEKLFF
>TRBV27|-|TRBJ2-1
CASSLDRVNEQFF
>TRBV2|-|TRBJ2-1
CASSRDRGVDEQFF
>TRBV19|-|TRBJ1-1
CASSISDLNTEAFF
>TRBV28|few|TRBJ2-1
CASRPPRRTGRDEQFF
>TRBV6-4|few|TRBJ2-5
CASSGTSGVETQYF
>TRBV11-2|-|TRBJ1-3
CASSLNRVGSGNTIYF
>TRBV2|once|TRBJ1-6
CASSVGQGSSPLHF
>TRBV7-3|-|TRBJ1-2
CASSPDRNYGYTF
>TRBV9|-|TRBJ1-2
CASSGTASGPYGYTF
>TRBV19|-|TRBJ2-1
CASSARGLAGAEQFF
>TRBV7-3|-|TRBJ2-7
CASSPGTGGFYEQYF
>TRBV9|-|TRBJ2-7
CASSVGASGRVSSYEQYF
>TRBV10-2|-|TRBJ2-5
CASRRGARETQYF
>TRBV11-2|-|TRBJ1-1
CASSSQANTEAFF
>TRBV7-9|-|TRBJ1-2
CSSSLRPGTGGGGYTF
>TRBV2|-|TRBJ2-7
CATRKAGYYEQYF
>TRBV6-6|-|TRBJ2-5
CATNLPGQGLGETQYF